One and the same sample provided the 30 T cell receptor beta chains below, sequenced in a study of patients and donors after allogeneic stem cell transplantation. TCRdb reprocessed the RT-PCR reads via MiXCR and lists one record per CDR3 protein. Of some 150,000 distinct CDR3 sequences in the sample, about two fifths were seen once. The sequencing input was blood, either unsorted or a sorted T cell fraction (not recorded which). The receptors shown here come from a human donor who was either an allogeneic HSCT recipient or a stem cell or donor lymphocyte infusion donor (not recorded which). It is not recorded whose cells these are; they may come from a transplant donor.

In its sample, this clonotype was seen a few times. This chain connects TRBV12-3 or TRBV12-4 to TRBJ1-5; 8 nucleotides agree with TRBD1. V lost 7 bases, J lost 6 bases, and 5 bases stayed unmatched. The CDR3 is made up of 13 amino acids. This chain's CDR3 is CASTRTGSQPQHF. CDR3 DNA sequence: TGTGCCAGCACTCGGACAGGGAGTCAGCCCCAGCATTTT.

This clonotype has only a few counts. V and J are TRBV25-1 and TRBJ1-1; unclear D gene. The CDR3 is 12 amino acids. CDR1 MGHDK and CDR2 SYGVNS come from the germline V gene. V shed 7 bases and J shed 3 bases, with 9 bases lying between them. CDR3: CASIGLDTEAFF. The CDR3 DNA reads as TGTGCCAGCATCGGCCTAGACACTGAAGCTTTCTTT.

This rearrangement joins TRBV9 to TRBJ2-2; TRBD2 might be the D (6 bases). The germline V and J ends were trimmed by 5 bases and 0 bases, with 11 bases remaining between them. Germline V gene data show CDR1 as SGDLS and CDR2 as YYNGEE. The CDR3 extends over 15 amino acids. CDR3 nucleotides: TGTGCCAGCAGAGGAGGGTTCCCGAACACCGGGGAGCTGTTTTTT. Protein sequence: CASRGGFPNTGELFF. Supplemented by reference TRBV9 and TRBJ2-2, the full variable domain reads DSGVTQTPKHLITATGQRVTLRCSPRSGDLSVYWYQQSLDQGLQFLIQYYNGEERAKGNILERFSAQQFPDLHSELNLSSLELGDSALYFCASRGGFPNTGELFFGEGSRLTVL.

The rearrangement links TRBV4-1 to TRBJ1-6; possible D gene TRBD1, 6 bases. The length of the CDR3 is 15 residues. CDR1 and CDR2 from the germline V gene are MGHRA and YSYEKL. The V end was cut by 4 bases, the J end by 8 bases, with 15 bases between. The CDR3 region has the DNA TGCGCCAGCAGCCCCAACATGGGGGCGGATTCACCCCTCCACTTT. Its translation is CASSPNMGADSPLHF.

The table lists this clonotype with a few counts. The chain joins TRBV12-3 or TRBV12-4 to TRBJ1-2; D is possibly TRBD1 (5 bases). V shed 5 bases and J shed 4 bases, with 14 bases lying between them. The CDR3 length is 14 residues. The CDR3, as DNA: TGTGCCAGCAGTCTTAGCCAGGGAGTCTATGGCTACACCTTC. Translated, it gives CASSLSQGVYGYTF.

This clonotype came up a few times. This CDR3 is CSARSHFGGIEKLFF. For the CDR3, the DNA is TGCAGTGCTAGAAGTCATTTTGGGGGCATTGAAAAACTGTTTTTT. The chain couples TRBV20-1 to TRBJ1-4, with a possible D match to TRBD1 (6 bases). Germline lookup yields CDR1 DFQATT and CDR2 SNEGSKA (reference sequence). This CDR3 has 15 residues. V was shortened by 2 bases and J by 7 bases, with 17 bases between the two germline ends.

The chain links TRBV7-9 to TRBJ2-2; 8 bases are a match to TRBD2. Germline V gene data show CDR1 as SEHNR and CDR2 as FQNEAQ (reference sequence). With 3 bases clipped from V and 0 bases from J, the junction kept 9 bases outside the gene matches. The CDR3 covers 18 residues. The CDR3, as DNA: TGTGCCAGCAGCTTTATCTTAGCGGGGCTCGCGAACACCGGGGAGCTGTTTTTT. Amino acid sequence: CASSFILAGLANTGELFF.

CDR3 sequence (DNA): TGTGCCAGCACCCGTCGGACAGTTCTTATCTCCTATAATTCACCCCTCCACTTT. This translates into CASTRRTVLISYNSPLHF. This chain connects TRBV7-8 to TRBJ1-6, with D possibly TRBD1 on 6 matching bases. Germline CDR1 reads SGHVS; CDR2 reads FQNEAQ. V was cut by 7 bases and J by 0 bases, with 19 bases left in between. The CDR3 runs 18 residues.

This clonotype appeared a few times. The rearrangement links TRBV29-1 to TRBJ2-1, with 7 nucleotides matching TRBD1. The CDR3 sequence is 13 residues long. Germline V CDR1 and CDR2: SQVTM, ANQGSEA. The junction had 1 base not matched to a gene; V was cut back by 5 bases and J by 0 bases. The CDR3 spells CSVRTGSYNEQFF. The CDR3, as DNA: TGCAGCGTTCGGACAGGCTCCTACAATGAGCAGTTCTTC.

The V and J genes are TRBV7-3 and TRBJ1-3, with D perhaps matching TRBD1 (6 bases). The CDR3 is 15 residues long. Trimming took off 5 bases at V and 1 base at J, with 12 bases between the two ends. CDR1 SGHTA and CDR2 FQGTGA come from the germline V gene. CDR3 nucleotides: TGTGCCAGCAGCGATCCGGGGACATCTGGAAACACCATATATTTT. This gives the protein CASSDPGTSGNTIYF.

V usage is TRBV4-2 and J usage is TRBJ2-5; D might be TRBD2 (7 bases). CDR3 length equals 14 residues. With 4 bases removed from V and 3 bases from J, the gap between germline ends came to 12 bases. CDR1 is LGHNA, CDR2 YNFKEQ, per germline. The CDR3 is CASSPWGGEETQYF. The CDR3 nucleotides are TGTGCCAGCAGCCCCTGGGGGGGCGAAGAGACCCAGTACTTC.

This clonotype showed up just a few times. The chain employs TRBV5-1 and TRBJ1-2, with TRBD1 matching over 7 bases. Germline V gives CDR1 SGHRS, CDR2 YFSETQ. CDR3 length: 15 residues. V shed 0 bases and J 4 bases; nucleotides not matched to a gene: 6. The CDR3 here is CASSLEVRGSYGYTF. Written as DNA, the CDR3 is TGCGCCAGCAGCTTGGAAGTCAGGGGGAGCTATGGCTACACCTTC.

There are many counts of this clonotype. The chain combines TRBV5-1 with TRBJ1-6; no definite D call. This CDR3 comprises 13 residues. Germline V lookup: CDR1 SGHRS, CDR2 YFSETQ. Trimming left V 3 bases short and J 7 bases short, with 8 bases between. The CDR3 sequence is CASSWEGNSPLHF. The CDR3 DNA reads TGCGCCAGCAGCTGGGAAGGGAATTCACCCCTCCACTTT.

This clonotype occurred a few times. The chain combines TRBV9 with TRBJ1-1; tentatively, D is TRBD1 (5 bases). Germline CDR1 SGDLS, CDR2 YYNGEE. The CDR3 is 16 amino acids. Trimming shortened V by 4 bases and J by 0 bases, and 16 bases separated the two germline ends. CDR3 in DNA: TGTGCCAGCAGCCCCCTGGGGGGGTGGGTGAACACTGAAGCTTTCTTT. As protein: CASSPLGGWVNTEAFF.

J is TRBJ1-3 and V is TRBV6-5; no reliable D call. The V end lost 3 bases, the J end lost 2 bases, and 8 bases lay between the germline ends. CDR1 MNHEY and CDR2 SVGAGI come from the germline V gene. The CDR3 runs to 14 residues. The CDR3 spells CASSYYGAGNTIYF. The CDR3 coding sequence is TGTGCCAGCAGTTATTACGGAGCTGGAAACACCATATATTTT.

The chain combines TRBV6-5 with TRBJ2-3; 7 bases are shared with TRBD1. Per the germline V gene, CDR1 is MNHEY and CDR2 is SVGAGI. The CDR3 loop spans 18 amino acids. J gave up 1 base and V 0 bases, and 10 bases lay outside the gene matches. The CDR3 sequence is CASSYSTLVGQGTDTQYF. CDR3 DNA: TGTGCCAGCAGTTACTCCACTCTCGTAGGACAGGGCACAGATACGCAGTATTTT.

The CDR3 reads CASDGGIRDHYGYTF. The CDR3 DNA reads TGTGCCAGCGACGGAGGAATCAGGGATCACTATGGCTACACCTTC. The chain links TRBV2 to TRBJ1-2; a weak D match, TRBD1 (5 bases). In germline, CDR1 is SNHLY, CDR2 FYNNEI. The CDR3 has 15 residues. The V and J ends lost 8 bases and 3 bases respectively, with 19 bases between them.

The genes are TRBV12-3 or TRBV12-4 and TRBJ1-1, with D possibly matching TRBD1 (6 bases). V lost 3 bases to trimming and J lost 4 bases, with 9 bases between them. CDR3 length equals 13 residues. The CDR3 DNA sequence: TGTGCCAGCAGTTTCAACAGGGCCACTGAAGCTTTCTTT. Protein product: CASSFNRATEAFF.

The chain links TRBV13 to TRBJ2-1; D gene uncertain. V was shortened by 3 bases and J by 4 bases, with 16 bases between the two germline ends. CDR3 length: 16 residues. Germline lookup yields CDR1 PRHDT and CDR2 FYEKMQ (reference sequence). Here the CDR3 reads CASSFQAATGYNEQFF. CDR3 bases: TGTGCCAGCAGCTTCCAGGCAGCGACTGGGTACAATGAGCAGTTCTTC.

The chain carries TRBV4-2 and TRBJ1-5, with D tentatively TRBD1 (5 bases). The V end lost 0 bases, the J end lost 8 bases, and 11 bases lay between the germline ends. The CDR3 covers 14 residues. Germline CDR1 reads LGHNA; CDR2 reads YNFKEQ. The CDR3 DNA is TGTGCCAGCAGCCAAGAAAGGGGAGGGGAGCCCCAGCATTTT. Its protein product is CASSQERGGEPQHF.

Only a few counts were recorded for this clonotype. V is TRBV12-3 or TRBV12-4 and J is TRBJ1-5; 7 bases fit TRBD1. This CDR3 contains 18 residues. V shed 5 bases, J shed 0 bases, and the junction held 13 bases outside the gene matches. CDR3 loop: CASSPPATGVDSNQPQHF. The DNA of the CDR3 is TGTGCCAGCAGTCCCCCGGCCACAGGGGTCGATAGCAATCAGCCCCAGCATTTT.

This rearrangement joins TRBV20-1 to TRBJ1-1; possibly TRBD1 for D (5 bases). Germline V CDR1 and CDR2: DFQATT, SNEGSKA (reference sequence). The CDR3 runs to 13 residues. Trimming cost V 0 bases and J 11 bases, with 16 bases left between them. This chain's CDR3 is CSARDPQGFKAFF. The CDR3 DNA reads TGCAGTGCTAGAGATCCCCAGGGATTCAAGGCTTTCTTT.

There are a few counts of this clonotype. The junction does not match germline at one end; this may be a read error. This chain uses TRBV3-1 with TRBJ2-5; 10 nucleotides match TRBD2. This CDR3 has 18 amino acids. Germline CDR1 is LGHDT and CDR2 is YNNKEL (reference sequence). This chain's CDR3 is CASNQASGGQGYQETQYF. CDR3 nucleotides: TGTGCCAGCAACCAAGCTAGCGGGGGCCAGGGGTACCAAGAGACCCAGTACTTC.

This clonotype was counted only a few times. The chain employs TRBV20-1 and TRBJ1-5; the D is unclear. CDR3 size: 13 residues. CDR1 DFQATT and CDR2 SNEGSKA come from the germline V gene (reference sequence). Deletions cut 5 bases from V and 6 bases from J, with 14 bases between. CDR3 region: CSALTLSVQPQHF. For the CDR3, the DNA is TGCAGTGCTTTGACCCTCTCCGTTCAGCCCCAGCATTTT.

The chain carries TRBV9 and TRBJ2-3, with D possibly TRBD2 on 6 matching bases. Germline CDR1 SGDLS, CDR2 YYNGEE. V was pared by 0 bases and J by 2 bases, with 7 bases between. The CDR3 is made up of 14 amino acids. The CDR3 sequence is CASSVGDSTDTQYF. In DNA, the CDR3 is TGTGCCAGCAGCGTAGGGGACTCCACAGATACGCAGTATTTT.

This clonotype was detected only a few times. This chain joins TRBV28 and TRBJ1-1, with D possibly TRBD1 on 6 matching bases. Germline V lookup: CDR1 MDHEN, CDR2 SYDVKM. V was clipped by 2 bases and J by 5 bases, with 6 bases between them. The CDR3 loop spans 12 amino acids. CDR3 amino acids: CASSLGQTEAFF. The CDR3 DNA is TGTGCCAGCAGTTTAGGACAGACTGAAGCTTTCTTT. Using reference TRBV28 and TRBJ1-1 for the parts outside the CDR3, the full variable domain is DVKVTQSSRYLVKRTGEKVFLECVQDMDHENMFWYRQDPGLGLRLIYFSYDVKMKEKGDIPEGYSVSREKKERFSLILESASTNQTSMYLCASSLGQTEAFFGQGTRLTVV.

This clonotype was detected only once. The chain links TRBV9 to TRBJ2-3; no definite D call. The CDR3 loop spans 12 amino acids. Trimming stripped 4 bases from V and 9 bases from J, with 12 bases between. CDR1 and CDR2 from the germline V gene are SGDLS and YYNGEE. In nucleotides, the CDR3 is TGTGCCAGCAGCCTCGAGGTGGGGACGCAGTATTTT. Its translation is CASSLEVGTQYF.

The rearrangement joins TRBV7-2 to TRBJ1-2, with D possibly being TRBD1 (6 bases). Trimming took 6 bases from V and 4 from J, leaving 15 bases between them. The CDR3 is 14 residues long. From germline, CDR1 is SGHTA and CDR2 FQGNSA. CDR3 nucleotide sequence: TGTGCCAGCAGGGCCACAGGGAAGGGCTATGGCTACACCTTC. Translated: CASRATGKGYGYTF.

This clonotype has just a few counts. In DNA form, the CDR3 reads TGTGCCAGCAGTCCCCCCTTAGCGGGGGGCCGATACATAGATACGCAGTATTTT. Its translation is CASSPPLAGGRYIDTQYF. The chain couples TRBV12-3 or TRBV12-4 to TRBJ2-3; 10 bases map to TRBD2. V shed 5 bases, J shed 5 bases, and the junction held 16 bases outside the gene matches. The CDR3 is made up of 18 amino acids.

This rearrangement joins TRBV12-3 or TRBV12-4 to TRBJ1-3; no clear D gene. Trimming stripped 4 bases from V and 4 bases from J, with 5 bases between. The CDR3 length is 12 residues. The CDR3 spells CASSSGGNTIYF. The DNA for the CDR3 is TGTGCCAGCAGTTCCGGAGGAAACACCATATATTTT.